The present TCR beta chain was sequenced within a study of monozygotic twins with inflammatory bowel disease. CDR1 is SGHTA and CDR2 is FQGNSA in the germline V gene. This CDR3 has 16 residues. Eight separate reactions per sample yielded the cDNA. Template switching was used to attach UMIs, which incorporated a 6-nucleotide sample barcode. TCRdb processed the 5' RACE reads again and assigns one entry to each CDR3 protein, with no DNA. The sample features around 230,000 distinct CDR3 sequences, with around 1.5% in its top ten. The TCR originated in a human donor with ulcerative colitis or Crohn's disease, or a healthy co-twin of an affected twin (not recorded which). The chain joins TRBV7-2 to TRBJ1-2; TCRdb returns TRBD1, unconfirmable since there is no DNA. Material: blood. CDR3 amino acids: CASSLIGTIANYGYTF.